The rows below give T cell receptor beta chains drawn from one sample of a study of a mutant IDH1 vaccine in newly diagnosed glioma. Their recognized antigens are unknown. Assay used: immunoSEQ multiplex PCR; TCRdb lists only in-frame clones, some missing. Among around 40,000 clones, about 76% were seen once, and the ten largest hold about 5%. The input for sequencing was PBMCs, taken from a glioma patient whose treatment included an IDH1 peptide vaccine. The origin of the receptors is a man in his fifties or sixties with glioma. Both conserved end residues are part of each CDR3. The D gene is left open where the match is weak. Part of the rows lack a size; the others show once, few, many or a class for expanded clones.

J | V | size | D | CDR3 | DNA
TRBJ2-2 | TRBV10-1 | NA | NA | CASSAQGMNTGELFF | TGCGCCAGCAGCGCACAAGGGATGAACACCGGGGAGCTGTTTTTT
TRBJ1-1 | TRBV6-1 | NA | TRBD1 | CASRGGGSFGTEAFF | TGTGCCAGCAGGGGAGGGGGCTCCTTTGGCACTGAAGCTTTCTTT
TRBJ1-1 | TRBV5-5 | NA | TRBD1 | CASSQKQGMNTEAFF | TGTGCCAGCAGCCAAAAACAGGGGATGAACACTGAAGCTTTCTTT
TRBJ1-1 | TRBV5-1 | NA | NA | CASSSLPPVNTNTEAFF | TGCGCCAGCAGCTCCCTCCCCCCGGTTAATACGAACACTGAAGCTTTCTTT
TRBJ2-5 | TRBV7-8 | NA | NA | CASSLELETQYF | TGTGCCAGCAGCTTAGAGTTGGAGACCCAGTACTTC
TRBJ2-5 | TRBV4-3 | NA | TRBD1 | CASSQRMTGVETQYF | TGCGCCAGCAGCCAAAGAATGACAGGGGTGGAGACCCAGTACTTC
TRBJ2-2 | TRBV18 | NA | NA | CASSPGGNTGELFF | TGTGCCAGCTCACCAGGGGGAAACACCGGGGAGCTGTTTTTT
TRBJ1-1 | TRBV5-1 | few | NA | CASSLGQPNTEAFF | TGCGCCAGCAGCTTGGGACAGCCTAACACTGAAGCTTTCTTT
TRBJ1-1 | TRBV5-4 | NA | NA | CASSPGGQGLMAEAFF | TGTGCCAGCAGCCCGGGGGGGCAGGGATTAATGGCTGAAGCTTTCTTT
TRBJ2-5 | TRBV6-5 | NA | NA | CASSYSSRGIETQYF | TGTGCCAGCAGTTACTCGTCCAGGGGTATAGAGACCCAGTACTTC
TRBJ1-5 | TRBV5-8 | NA | NA | CASSGGSNQPQHF | TGTGCCAGCAGCGGGGGAAGCAATCAGCCCCAGCATTTT
TRBJ2-5 | TRBV5-6 | NA | TRBD1 | CASSLSPGGAETQYF | TGTGCCAGCAGCTTGTCTCCAGGGGGCGCGGAGACCCAGTACTTC
TRBJ2-4 | TRBV20-1 | NA | NA | CSASDGDIQYF | TGCAGTGCCTCGGACGGGGACATTCAGTACTTC
TRBJ1-3 | TRBV29-1 | NA | NA | CSVEGDTPGNTIYF | TGCAGCGTTGAAGGGGACACTCCTGGAAACACCATATATTTT
TRBJ2-2 | TRBV9 | NA | TRBD2 | CASSVEGAGGSTGELFF | TGTGCCAGCAGCGTAGAAGGAGCGGGGGGAAGCACCGGGGAGCTGTTTTTT
TRBJ2-7 | TRBV27 | once | TRBD1 | CASSLGQGHPSSYEQYF | TGTGCCAGCAGTCTAGGACAGGGGCACCCTAGCTCCTACGAGCAGTACTTC
TRBJ1-1 | TRBV27 | once | NA | CASSRARDGYLGTEAFF | TGTGCCAGCAGTCGAGCCCGGGACGGCTATTTGGGCACTGAAGCTTTCTTT
TRBJ1-5 | TRBV19 | NA | NA | CASSIGGSYQPQHF | TGTGCCAGTAGTATAGGGGGGTCCTATCAGCCCCAGCATTTT
TRBJ1-5 | TRBV5-4 | NA | NA | CASSLKGGARQKF | TGTGCCAGCAGCTTGAAAGGGGGGGCGCGACAGAAGTTT
TRBJ1-2 | TRBV5-1 | NA | TRBD1 | CASSSGQGGYTF | TGCGCCAGCAGCTCCGGACAGGGCGGCTACACCTTC
TRBJ2-1 | TRBV6-5 | NA | TRBD1 | CASTITGGYEQFF | TGTGCCAGCACCATAACAGGGGGCTATGAGCAGTTCTTC
TRBJ1-1 | TRBV29-1 | NA | NA | CSVEDMQGTEAFF | TGCAGCGTTGAAGATATGCAAGGCACTGAAGCTTTCTTT
TRBJ2-7 | TRBV4-2 | NA | NA | CASSQGIGPGEEQYF | TGTGCCAGCAGCCAAGGTATCGGGCCAGGGGAGGAGCAGTACTTC
TRBJ1-5 | TRBV2 | NA | NA | CASSERLRGSNQPQHF | TGTGCCAGCAGTGAGCGTTTACGTGGTAGCAATCAGCCCCAGCATTTT
TRBJ1-2 | TRBV29-1 | NA | NA | CSVEDRGPGYTF | TGCAGCGTTGAAGATCGGGGACCTGGCTACACCTTC
TRBJ2-5 | TRBV29-1 | NA | NA | CSVASVQETQYF | TGCAGCGTTGCCAGTGTCCAAGAGACCCAGTACTTC
TRBJ2-2 | TRBV29-1 | NA | TRBD1 | CSVGTGVTGELFF | TGCAGCGTTGGGACAGGGGTCACCGGGGAGCTGTTTTTT
TRBJ1-2 | TRBV28 | NA | NA | CASTTSGLYGYTF | TGTGCCAGCACGACGTCAGGGCTTTATGGCTACACCTTC
TRBJ2-1 | TRBV4-3 | NA | NA | CASSLSSRSYNEQFF | TGCGCCAGCAGCCTATCAAGTAGGTCCTACAATGAGCAGTTCTTC
TRBJ1-3 | TRBV6-6 | NA | TRBD1 | CASRDSSGNTIYF | TGTGCCAGCCGGGACAGCTCTGGAAACACCATATATTTT
TRBJ2-4 | TRBV30 | once | TRBD2 | CAWSKLAGDLAKNIQYF | TGTGCCTGGAGTAAGCTAGCGGGGGATCTAGCCAAAAACATTCAGTACTTC
TRBJ2-7 | TRBV7-6 | NA | TRBD2 | CASSLGVASGGKAYEQYF | TGTGCCAGCAGCTTAGGGGTGGCTAGCGGGGGGAAGGCCTACGAGCAGTACTTC
TRBJ1-2 | TRBV28 | NA | TRBD1 | CASSLTLQGAYGYTF | TGTGCCAGCAGTTTAACTCTACAGGGGGCCTATGGCTACACCTTC
TRBJ1-2 | TRBV5-5 | NA | NA | CASSRDAGRGYTF | TGTGCCAGCAGTCGGGACGCCGGACGCGGCTACACCTTC
TRBJ1-1 | TRBV19 | NA | NA | CASSIEGRTEAFF | TGTGCCAGTAGTATTGAGGGGAGGACTGAAGCTTTCTTT
TRBJ2-3 | TRBV9 | once | NA | CASSVGGDPLTDTQYF | TGTGCCAGCAGCGTAGGGGGGGATCCACTCACAGATACGCAGTATTTT
TRBJ2-1 | TRBV4-3 | once | TRBD2 | CASSQDPGTSGGEQFF | TGCGCCAGCAGCCAAGATCCCGGGACTAGCGGTGGTGAGCAGTTCTTC